This T cell receptor (beta chain) comes out of a study of T cell responses to AZD1222 COVID-19 vaccine. Clones were read by immunoSEQ multiplex PCR, and TCRdb kept only the in-frame ones, dropping some. Of under 130,000 clones in the sample, 88% were seen once. Germline V lookup: CDR1 MDHEN, CDR2 SYDVKM. This CDR3 is built from 15 residues. V gave up 10 bases and J gave up 0 bases; unmatched junction bases: 6. The specimen was peripheral blood, collected on day 0 of AZD1222 vaccination. V and J are TRBV28 and TRBJ2-6; TRBD1 aligns across 7 bases. The receptor was isolated from an adult in good health. For the CDR3, the DNA is TGTGCCACCAGGACAGGCCTCTCTGGGGCCAACGTCCTGACTTTC. Translated: CATRTGLSGANVLTF.